Each of the 19 T cell receptor beta chains below was sequenced from the same sample in a study of a mutant IDH1 vaccine in newly diagnosed glioma. The repertoire was sequenced with immunoSEQ multiplex PCR; TCRdb's copy has only in-frame clones and lacks some. Found here are roughly 60,000 clones, roughly 76% of them singletons; the top ten hold approximately 5%. Their target antigens are unknown. Time point: week 35, safety follow-up. The vaccine gave 300 ug of a 20-mer mutant IDH1 peptide subcutaneously per dose. This material consisted of PBMCs, taken from a glioma patient whose treatment included an IDH1 peptide vaccine. The receptors originated from a man aged 40-50 years with glioma.

The J gene is TRBJ1-6, the V gene TRBV27; perhaps TRBD1 as D (6 bases). Germline V gives CDR1 MNHEY, CDR2 SMNVEV (reference sequence). The CDR3 totals 15 residues. Trimming took 8 bases from V and 13 from J, leaving 24 bases between them. The CDR3 DNA is TGTGCCAGCCGGGCTCGCAGGGGTATAATTTCCCCCCTCCACTTT. Its translation: CASRARRGIISPLHF.

The V and J genes are TRBV7-9 and TRBJ1-2; maybe TRBD1 (5 bases). Trimming took off 4 bases at V and 6 bases at J, with 18 bases between the two ends. Germline loops: CDR1 SEHNR, CDR2 FQNEAQ (reference sequence). The CDR3 consists of 15 residues. The CDR3 coding sequence is TGTGCCAGCAGCTCCGGGAAGGGTTTAGGGGATGGCTACACCTTC. Amino acids: CASSSGKGLGDGYTF.

The chain couples TRBV5-1 to TRBJ1-1; perhaps TRBD1 as D (6 bases). The V end lost 4 bases, the J end lost 7 bases, and 8 bases lay between the germline ends. Germline V gives CDR1 SGHRS, CDR2 YFSETQ. This CDR3 spans 11 amino acids. CDR3 protein: CASSRDNEAFF. CDR3 DNA: TGCGCCAGCAGCCGGGACAATGAAGCTTTCTTT.

This clone came up a few times. V is TRBV6-5 and J is TRBJ1-2; D is unresolved. The germline V and J ends were trimmed by 9 bases and 8 bases, with 10 bases remaining between them. Germline values: CDR1 MNHEY, CDR2 SVGAGI. The CDR3 runs 10 residues. The CDR3 protein is CASYSLGYTF. CDR3 DNA: TGTGCCAGTTACTCATTGGGCTACACCTTC.

The V and J genes are TRBV19 and TRBJ1-5, with D unclear. The V gene lost 1 base and the J gene lost 4 bases, with 23 bases spanning the gap. Germline lookup yields CDR1 LNHDA and CDR2 SQIVND (reference sequence). The CDR3 spans 19 residues. The CDR3 loop reads CASSIVGMSGLGLNQPQHF. For the CDR3, the DNA is TGTGCCAGTAGTATAGTGGGGATGAGCGGTCTGGGCCTTAATCAGCCCCAGCATTTT. The full variable domain, completed using reference TRBV19 and TRBJ1-5, is DGGITQSPKYLFRKEGQNVTLSCEQNLNHDAMYWYRQDPGQGLRLIYYSQIVNDFQKGDIAEGYSVSREKKESFPLTVTSAQKNPTAFYLCASSIVGMSGLGLNQPQHFGDGTRLSIL.

A few counts support this clone. The chain is built from TRBV5-1 and TRBJ2-2, with 7 bases lining up with TRBD1. V gave up 5 bases and J gave up 0 bases; unmatched junction bases: 10. The CDR3 covers 17 residues. The V gene's germline CDR1 is SGHRS and CDR2 YFSETQ. CDR3 nucleotides: TGCGCCAGCAGTACCGTTCCGGGACAGACGAACACCGGGGAGCTGTTTTTT. Its protein product is CASSTVPGQTNTGELFF.

The gene calls are TRBV18 and TRBJ1-6; D is unresolved. Trimming shortened V by 6 bases and J by 9 bases, and 9 bases separated the two germline ends. The CDR3 runs 12 residues. CDR1 KGHSH and CDR2 LQKENI come from the germline V gene. This CDR3 is CASSLPGSPLHF. CDR3 coding DNA: TGTGCCAGCTCCCTGCCGGGTTCACCCCTCCACTTT.

The chain is built from TRBV29-1 and TRBJ2-5, with TRBD2 matching over 14 bases. Looked up from germline, CDR1 is SQVTM and CDR2 is ANQGSEA. The length of the CDR3 is 15 residues. The J segment lost 5 bases and the V segment lost 5 bases, leaving 7 bases of the junction unmatched. Here the CDR3 reads CSVPGLAGGGETQYF. CDR3 bases: TGCAGCGTTCCCGGACTAGCGGGGGGTGGGGAGACCCAGTACTTC.

The rearrangement joins TRBV7-6 to TRBJ2-7, with D perhaps TRBD1 (6 bases). The CDR3 extends over 13 amino acids. Germline CDR1 and CDR2: SGHVS and FNYEAQ. The V gene lost 3 bases and the J gene lost 4 bases, with 10 bases spanning the gap. The CDR3 DNA reads TGTGCCAGCAGCTTTAGTACAGGGTACGAGCAGTACTTC. This translates into CASSFSTGYEQYF.

The gene calls are TRBV5-6 and TRBJ1-2; 9 positions agree with TRBD1. The CDR3 has 14 amino acids. CDR1 is SGHDT, CDR2 YYEEEE, per germline. V lost 5 bases and J lost 4; bases outside the gene matches: 6. The CDR3 DNA reads TGTGCCAGCAGTCCCGAGACAGGGGGCTATGGCTACACCTTC. Its protein product is CASSPETGGYGYTF.

The rearrangement joins TRBV30 to TRBJ1-5, with D tentatively TRBD1 (6 bases). The CDR3 contains 12 residues. Trimming cost V 2 bases and J 9 bases, with 11 bases left between them. The germline V gene has CDR1 GTSNPN and CDR2 SVGIG (reference sequence). CDR3 nucleotide sequence: TGTGCCTGGAGTACCGAGGGGGGGCCCCAGCATTTT. Translation gives CAWSTEGGPQHF.

The V and J genes are TRBV7-9 and TRBJ1-3; maybe TRBD1 (5 bases). The CDR3 sequence is 14 residues long. Germline assignment: CDR1 SEHNR and CDR2 FQNEAQ (reference sequence). V lost 5 bases, J lost 4 bases, and 12 bases lay in between. The CDR3 region has the DNA TGTGCCAGCAGCCCCACGGGGCAAGGAAACACCATATATTTT. Protein: CASSPTGQGNTIYF.

CDR3 bases: TGTGCCAGCAGCCACGTCGGCTCCTACGAGCAGTACTTC. Its protein is CASSHVGSYEQYF. V usage is TRBV4-2 and J usage is TRBJ2-7; the D is unclear. This CDR3 comprises 13 residues. CDR1 LGHNA and CDR2 YNFKEQ come from the germline V gene. V gave up 3 bases and J gave up 0 bases, with 6 bases separating them.

V and J are TRBV19 and TRBJ1-1, with TRBD1 as a possible D gene (5 bases). V was clipped by 5 bases and J by 3 bases, with 13 bases between them. The CDR3 contains 14 residues. Germline V gene data show CDR1 as LNHDA and CDR2 as SQIVND (reference sequence). This CDR3 is CASSSQGMDTEAFF. The CDR3, as DNA: TGTGCCAGTAGTTCCCAGGGTATGGACACTGAAGCTTTCTTT.

This chain uses TRBV18 with TRBJ2-7, with D perhaps matching TRBD2 (6 bases). Trimming cost V 1 base and J 1 base, with 14 bases left between them. This CDR3 region has 16 residues. CDR1 KGHSH and CDR2 LQKENI come from the germline V gene. The CDR3 loop reads CASSPRRASASYEQYF. For the CDR3, the DNA is TGTGCCAGCTCACCACGGCGCGCTAGCGCGTCCTACGAGCAGTACTTC.

On this clone: Compared with germline, one end of the junction differs, possibly owing to a read error. The chain joins TRBV13 to TRBJ2-1; weak D call: TRBD2 (5 bases). The germline gives CDR1 PRHDT, CDR2 FYEKMQ (reference sequence). CDR3 length: 12 residues. The CDR3 DNA reads TGTGCCAGCAGCTCCCCCGAGGAGGCCTCGGTCTTC. This gives the protein CASSSPEEASVF.

Details on this clone: The sample holds other DNA sequences that translate to the same CDR3. The chain has TRBV6-5 and TRBJ2-7; D remains unclear. Germline V lookup: CDR1 MNHEY, CDR2 SVGAGI. The CDR3 loop spans 11 amino acids. Trimming took 0 bases from V and 7 from J, leaving 4 bases between them. CDR3 loop: CASSYSGEQYF. Here the CDR3 DNA reads TGTGCCAGCAGTTACTCGGGGGAGCAGTACTTC.

The CDR3 sequence: CASSPSGGNQPQHF. In nucleotides, the CDR3 is TGTGCCAGCAGCCCGTCCGGGGGCAATCAGCCCCAGCATTTT. The chain combines TRBV7-3 with TRBJ1-5, with D unresolved. V lost 5 bases, J lost 2 bases, and 10 bases lay in between. This CDR3 contains 14 residues. CDR1 is SGHTA, CDR2 FQGTGA, per germline.

This chain connects TRBV19 to TRBJ2-1; a weak D match, TRBD1 (6 bases). V lost 2 bases and J 0 bases, leaving 8 bases between the germline ends. Germline CDR1 LNHDA, CDR2 SQIVND (reference sequence). The CDR3 contains 15 residues. CDR3 coding DNA: TGTGCCAGTAGTATACAGGACAGCTCCTACAATGAGCAGTTCTTC. As protein: CASSIQDSSYNEQFF.